Below are 2 T cell receptor beta chains sequenced from a single sample in a study of cytomegalovirus exposure and HLA in healthy donors (dated by TCRdb to between 2016 and 2019). The library relied on the immunoSEQ multiplex PCR assay. A mixture of 60 forward primers for TCR Vbeta segments and 13 reverse primers for TCR Jbeta segments was used in the multiplex PCR. Held by TCRdb, this immuneACCESS table contains in-frame sequences only and omits some clones. Under half of the omission traces to an unresolved V gene where checked; the cause of the rest is unknown. The sample data list about 100,000 clones, and more than 75% of these were observed just once. Clones ranked in the top ten supply under 4.5% of the sample. Sample: PBMCs. The receptors shown here come from a woman between 45 and 65 years old in good health and CMV-seropositive.

V is TRBV9 and J is TRBJ2-1; TRBD1 agrees at 9 bases. The V and J ends lost 0 bases and 3 bases, in that order; junction bases with no gene match: 13. Germline-derived CDR1 and CDR2 are SGDLS and YYNGEE. CDR3 length equals 19 residues. The DNA for the CDR3 is TGTGCCAGCAGCGTAGGGAGGACAGGGGAGGAATCGCGCTACAATGAGCAGTTCTTC. Translated, it gives CASSVGRTGEESRYNEQFF.

This chain connects TRBV19 to TRBJ1-2, with 7 bases identical to TRBD1. This CDR3 comprises 13 residues. V gave up 7 bases and J gave up 7 bases; unmatched junction bases: 9. Germline CDR1 reads LNHDA; CDR2 reads SQIVND (reference sequence). The CDR3 DNA reads TGTGCCAGTACATCGGGGACAGTTCGTGGCTACACCTTC. This sequence encodes CASTSGTVRGYTF.